This T cell receptor (beta chain) was identified during a study of T cells in Graves' hyperthyroidism and ophthalmopathy. Study-wide context: Peripheral blood draws took place at initial diagnosis, ahead of any treatment.

Ophthalmopathy patients showed a Clinical Activity Score of at least 3, NOSPECS grade of at least 4 and duration under 3 months. Out of over 9 ml of fresh peripheral blood came the PBMCs. Study-level results: The blood repertoire included most of the expanded thyroid clonotypes above 0.001.

Note on this clonotype: The antigen remains undetermined.

The CDR3 has 14 residues. V was cut by 3 bases and J by 3 bases, with 9 bases left in between. Germline CDR1 LNHDA, CDR2 SQIVND (reference sequence). Regions amplified from RNA transcripts were the TCR beta CDR3 regions. TCR CDR3 regions were first amplified by RT-PCR with HTBI primers. TCRdb re-derived calls from the multiplex PCR reads in MiXCR, one entry per CDR3 protein. Here the sample spans more than 500,000 distinct CDR3 sequences, around 15% being singletons. This sequence was found in a woman aged 25 to 39 with Graves' ophthalmopathy. The chain has TRBV19 and TRBJ1-3; tentatively, D is TRBD1 (6 bases). The sample comprised blood. CDR3 coding DNA: TGTGCCAGTAGTATCAGGGGCGTTGGAAACACCATATATTTT. Translated: CASSIRGVGNTIYF.